What follows are 22 T cell receptor beta chains derived from one specimen sequenced in a study of T cell responses to AZD1222 COVID-19 vaccine. Assay: immunoSEQ multiplex PCR; the TCRdb copy retains only in-frame clones and omits some. The repertoire holds 50,000 to 60,000 clones, over 80% seen once, with about 14% in the top ten. The sample in question was peripheral blood, obtained on day 0 of AZD1222 vaccination. These receptors all come from an adult in good health.

The chain links TRBV13 to TRBJ1-3, with TRBD1 matching 9 bases. Germline V gene data show CDR1 as PRHDT and CDR2 as FYEKMQ (reference sequence). The CDR3 totals 18 residues. V lost 5 bases to trimming and J lost 0 bases; unmatched junction nucleotides: 11. The CDR3 protein is CASSTAGTGTFSGNTIYF. The CDR3, as DNA: TGTGCCAGCAGCACGGCCGGGACAGGGACCTTCTCTGGAAACACCATATATTTT.

V is TRBV7-9 and J is TRBJ1-1; D possibly corresponds to TRBD1 (6 bases). This CDR3 contains 14 residues. V was clipped by 3 bases and J by 4 bases, with 12 bases between them. CDR1 and CDR2 (germline): SEHNR, FQNEAQ (reference sequence). CDR3 loop: CASSFGGGGTEAFF. The CDR3 DNA follows: TGTGCCAGCAGCTTCGGGGGCGGCGGCACTGAAGCTTTCTTT.

The chain has TRBV5-1 and TRBJ2-2, with D perhaps matching TRBD1 or TRBD2 (5 bases each). Trimming pared 2 bases from V and 2 bases from J, leaving 13 bases between. The CDR3 is 16 residues long. Per the germline V gene, CDR1 is SGHRS and CDR2 is YFSETQ. The CDR3 loop reads CASSLTGRANTGELFF. The CDR3 bases are TGCGCCAGCAGCTTAACGGGACGTGCAAACACCGGGGAGCTGTTTTTT. The variable domain in full, with the rest retrieved from reference TRBV5-1 and TRBJ2-2, is KAGVTQTPRYLIKTRGQQVTLSCSPISGHRSVSWYQQTPGQGLQFLFEYFSETQRNKGNFPGRFSGRQFSNSRSEMNVSTLELGDSALYLCASSLTGRANTGELFFGEGSRLTVL.

The CDR3 nucleotides read TGTGCCAGCAGCCCGACTAGCGGGAGGCTCGATAATGAGCAGTTCTTC. This encodes CASSPTSGRLDNEQFF. This chain uses TRBV5-4 with TRBJ2-1; 13 bases align to TRBD2. The CDR3 consists of 16 residues. CDR1 is SGHNT and CDR2 is YYREEE in the germline V gene (reference sequence). V lost 4 bases to trimming and J lost 7 bases; unmatched junction nucleotides: 8.

This clone came up a few times. The chain links TRBV15 to TRBJ1-2; maybe TRBD1 (5 bases). V lost 1 base and J lost 4, with 10 bases in between. The CDR3 is 14 residues long. Germline V gene sequence: CDR1 LNHNV, CDR2 YYDKDF (reference sequence). The CDR3 nucleotides are TGTGCCACCAGCAGAGTGGTAGGGGTCTATGGCTACACCTTC. It codes for CATSRVVGVYGYTF. The complete variable domain, with remaining parts taken from reference TRBV15 and TRBJ1-2, reads DAMVIQNPRYQVTQFGKPVTLSCSQTLNHNVMYWYQQKSSQAPKLLFHYYDKDFNNEADTPDNFQSRRPNTSFCFLDIRSPGLGDTAMYLCATSRVVGVYGYTFGSGTRLTVV.

The V call is TRBV7-8, the J call TRBJ1-2, with 12 bases matching TRBD1. V shed 0 bases, J shed 5 bases, and the junction held 13 bases outside the gene matches. The CDR3 runs 19 residues. Per the germline V gene, CDR1 is SGHVS and CDR2 is FQNEAQ. The CDR3 loop reads CASSLAPSTGTGGAYGYTF. CDR3 coding DNA: TGTGCCAGCAGCTTAGCCCCATCAACGGGGACAGGGGGCGCGTATGGCTACACCTTC. Using reference TRBV7-8 and TRBJ1-2 for the parts outside the CDR3, the full variable domain is GAGVSQSPRYKVAKRGQDVALRCDPISGHVSLFWYQQALGQGPEFLTYFQNEAQLDKSGLPSDRFFAERPEGSVSTLKIQRTQQEDSAVYLCASSLAPSTGTGGAYGYTFGSGTRLTVV.

This chain uses TRBV24-1 with TRBJ1-4, with D tentatively TRBD1 (5 bases). The CDR3 is 13 amino acids. Germline lookup yields CDR1 KGHDR and CDR2 SFDVKD. Trimming removed 4 bases at V and 7 bases at J, with 9 bases between. The DNA of the CDR3 is TGTGCCACCAGTGACCCCGGGGGTGAAAAACTGTTTTTT. It is translated as CATSDPGGEKLFF.

The chain links TRBV6-1 to TRBJ1-5; D gene ambiguous. There are 15 residues in the CDR3. Germline V gene lookup returns CDR1 MNHNS and CDR2 SASEGT. Between the trimmed V and J ends, which lost 2 bases and 7 bases, there was a span of 15 bases. The CDR3 here is CASSESGRSFQPQHF. CDR3 coding DNA: TGTGCCAGCAGTGAATCGGGGAGGTCCTTCCAGCCCCAGCATTTT.

This clone came up once. The V call is TRBV24-1, the J call TRBJ1-5; D is uncertain. Trimming removed 4 bases at V and 2 bases at J, with 11 bases between. CDR3 length: 15 residues. Germline V lookup: CDR1 KGHDR, CDR2 SFDVKD. Here the CDR3 reads CATSDPVEGNQPQHF. The CDR3 DNA sequence: TGTGCCACCAGTGACCCGGTGGAGGGCAATCAGCCCCAGCATTTT.

This clone showed up just once. The chain employs TRBV27 and TRBJ2-1; 7 nucleotides agree with TRBD1. Germline V gene lookup returns CDR1 MNHEY and CDR2 SMNVEV (reference sequence). V was pared by 6 bases and J by 1 base, with 6 bases of the junction left unmatched. This CDR3 is 15 amino acids long. In DNA form, the CDR3 reads TGTGCCAGCAGCTTACAGGGACAGTCCTACAATGAGCAGTTCTTC. It specifies CASSLQGQSYNEQFF.

The V call is TRBV5-6, the J call TRBJ1-1; D ambiguous. The CDR3 length is 13 residues. Looked up from germline, CDR1 is SGHDT and CDR2 is YYEEEE. Deletions cut 1 base from V and 0 bases from J, with 4 bases between. This CDR3 reads CASSLFLNTEAFF. CDR3 nucleotides: TGTGCCAGCAGCTTGTTTTTGAACACTGAAGCTTTCTTT.

This rearrangement joins TRBV7-8 to TRBJ2-3; TRBD2 matches 16 bases. CDR1 is SGHVS and CDR2 is FQNEAQ in the germline V gene. CDR3 length: 18 residues. Germline trimming cut 5 bases from V and 4 bases from J; bases unmatched to any gene: 9. CDR3 in amino acids: CASSPLGLAGGWADTQYF. CDR3 nucleotides: TGTGCCAGCAGCCCGTTGGGACTAGCGGGAGGGTGGGCAGATACGCAGTATTTT.

The V and J genes are TRBV5-8 and TRBJ1-4; TRBD1 aligns across 8 bases. Germline loops: CDR1 SGHTS, CDR2 YDEGEE. The CDR3 runs 15 residues. Unmatched junction bases numbered 11, after V lost 5 bases and J lost 8 bases. The DNA for the CDR3 is TGTGCCAGCAGTCAACGGCGGACAGGGATGGAAAAACTGTTTTTT. It specifies CASSQRRTGMEKLFF.

The chain carries TRBV5-5 and TRBJ1-3; D remains unclear. From germline, CDR1 is SGHKS and CDR2 YYEKEE (reference sequence). V was clipped by 4 bases and J by 0 bases, with 17 bases between them. The CDR3 is 17 residues long. CDR3 sequence: CASSPYGSTFSGNTIYF. The CDR3, as DNA: TGTGCCAGCAGCCCGTACGGTTCCACCTTCTCTGGAAACACCATATATTTT.

The J gene is TRBJ2-2, the V gene TRBV19; TRBD1 might be the D (6 bases). The germline V and J ends were trimmed by 4 bases and 7 bases, with 10 bases remaining between them. CDR1 is LNHDA, CDR2 SQIVND, per germline (reference sequence). This CDR3 comprises 13 residues. The CDR3 sequence: CASSTQGIGELFF. The CDR3 region has the DNA TGTGCCAGTAGTACACAGGGAATCGGGGAGCTGTTTTTT.

V and J are TRBV7-2 and TRBJ2-3, with D tentatively TRBD1 (6 bases). The V gene's germline CDR1 is SGHTA and CDR2 FQGNSA. V lost 2 bases and J lost 4, with 19 bases in between. This CDR3 is 17 amino acids long. In nucleotides, the CDR3 is TGTGCCAGCAGCTTATCGGTCGGCAGGGGTTTCGCAGATACGCAGTATTTT. The encoded protein is CASSLSVGRGFADTQYF.

This clone has only a few counts. CDR3 amino acids: CASSQRLAGNTGELFF. CDR3 bases: TGTGCCAGCAGCCAGCGGTTAGCGGGGAACACCGGGGAGCTGTTTTTT. The chain has TRBV3-1 (or the pseudogene TRBV3-2) and TRBJ2-2; 7 bases fit TRBD2. The ends lost 3 bases at V and 1 base at J; junction bases unmatched: 5. The CDR3 runs 16 residues. The V gene's germline CDR1 is LGHDT and CDR2 YNNKEL (reference sequence).

The chain has TRBV4-3 and TRBJ1-2; tentatively, D is TRBD1 (6 bases). Trimming stripped 5 bases from V and 4 bases from J, with 14 bases between. This CDR3 has 14 residues. CDR1 is LGHNA and CDR2 is YSLEER in the germline V gene. The CDR3 is CASSTDRSSYGYTF. As DNA, the CDR3 is TGCGCCAGCAGCACCGACAGGAGCTCCTATGGCTACACCTTC.

The V and J genes are TRBV19 and TRBJ2-2, with D unclear. This CDR3 comprises 13 residues. Trimming took off 7 bases at V and 2 bases at J, with 8 bases between the two ends. The germline CDR1 and CDR2 sequences are LNHDA and SQIVND (reference sequence). The CDR3 DNA reads TGTGCCAGTACTGACCCCAACACCGGGGAGCTGTTTTTT. Protein product: CASTDPNTGELFF.

The CDR3 is CATSGGTGGTETQYF. In nucleotides, the CDR3 is TGTGCCACCAGTGGGGGGACAGGGGGCACGGAGACCCAGTACTTC. The J gene is TRBJ2-5, the V gene TRBV24-1; 12 bases agree with TRBD1. Trimming cost V 5 bases and J 5 bases; bases outside gene matches: 5. The CDR3 contains 15 residues. Germline V gene lookup returns CDR1 KGHDR and CDR2 SFDVKD.

The chain combines TRBV12-5 with TRBJ2-4, with TRBD2 identical over 11 bases. The CDR3 loop spans 16 amino acids. Germline V lookup: CDR1 LGHNT, CDR2 FRNRAP. V was clipped by 6 bases and J by 6 bases; unmatched bases: 10. The CDR3 nucleotides are TGTGCTAGTGGACTTAGCGGGAGGGCCCATGGAAACATTCAGTACTTC. It is translated as CASGLSGRAHGNIQYF. Combining the CDR3 with reference TRBV12-5 and TRBJ2-4 gives the whole variable domain DARVTQTPRHKVTEMGQEVTMRCQPILGHNTVFWYRQTMMQGLELLAYFRNRAPLDDSGMPKDRFSAEMPDATLATLKIQPSEPRDSAVYFCASGLSGRAHGNIQYFGAGTRLSVL.

The rearrangement joins TRBV7-9 to TRBJ2-5, with TRBD2 identical over 10 bases. Germline trimming cut 5 bases from V and 2 bases from J; bases unmatched to any gene: 8. Germline V gene data show CDR1 as SEHNR and CDR2 as FQNEAQ (reference sequence). The CDR3 has 16 residues. The CDR3 DNA sequence: TGTGCCAGCAGCCCCCGGACTAGCGGATATCAAGAGACCCAGTACTTC. Residues: CASSPRTSGYQETQYF. Supplemented by reference TRBV7-9 and TRBJ2-5, the full variable domain reads DTGVSQNPRHKITKRGQNVTFRCDPISEHNRLYWYRQTLGQGPEFLTYFQNEAQLEKSRLLSDRFSAERPKGSFSTLEIQRTEQGDSAMYLCASSPRTSGYQETQYFGPGTRLLVL.